This TCR beta chain appears in the sequencing data of a study of early T cells in non-severe SARS-CoV-2 infection. Study-wide background: Bulk RNA isolated from unsorted whole blood underwent sequencing; chains were not paired. Study-wide results and limits: Matches to VDJdb favored anti-spike CD8 responses and missed private and CD4 specificities.

This clonotype has only a few counts. As yet, its antigen is unknown. Trimming pared 5 bases from V and 4 bases from J, leaving 17 bases between. This CDR3 comprises 16 residues. Unique molecular identifiers were affixed to single, distinct cDNA molecules. Each CDR3 protein is one row after TCRdb ran MiXCR on the 5' RACE reads. The table includes some 80,000 distinct CDR3 sequences, approximately 12% detected once. This chain links TRBV12-3 or TRBV12-4 with TRBJ2-2; D is possibly TRBD1 (7 bases). This specimen was whole blood, taken at baseline. This clonotype was obtained from an adult who was a healthcare worker with PCR-confirmed SARS-CoV-2 infection or an uninfected control (not recorded which). The donor label of this sample is uncertain. The chain's CDR3 is CASSPYGRGATGELFF. The CDR3, as DNA: TGTGCCAGCAGTCCTTACGGCAGGGGGGCCACCGGGGAGCTGTTTTTT.